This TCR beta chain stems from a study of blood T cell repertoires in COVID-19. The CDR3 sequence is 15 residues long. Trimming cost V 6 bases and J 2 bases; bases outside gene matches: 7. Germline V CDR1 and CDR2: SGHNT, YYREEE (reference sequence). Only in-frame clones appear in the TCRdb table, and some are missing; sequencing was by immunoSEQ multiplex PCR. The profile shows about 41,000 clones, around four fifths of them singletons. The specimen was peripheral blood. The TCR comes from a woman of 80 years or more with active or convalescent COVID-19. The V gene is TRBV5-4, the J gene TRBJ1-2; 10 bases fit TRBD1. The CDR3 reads CASTGTGVWNYGYTF. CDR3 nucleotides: TGTGCCAGCACTGGGACAGGGGTTTGGAACTATGGCTACACCTTC.